A single count supports the clone carrying this TCR beta chain. Profiled with immunoSEQ multiplex PCR; TCRdb holds only in-frame clones, not every one. The table lists around 160,000 clones, approximately 80% of them singletons. The sample belongs to a study of blood T cell repertoires in COVID-19. Study details: The cDNA or gDNA used as material had been derived from T cells, B-cell-depleted T cells, or PBMCs.

The CDR3 covers 17 residues. After removal of 3 bases from V and 9 bases from J, the junction contained 11 bases not matched to a gene. The germline V gene encodes CDR1 LGHDT and CDR2 YNNKEL (reference sequence). Specimen: peripheral blood. This TCR derives from a middle-aged woman with active or convalescent COVID-19. This chain connects TRBV3-1 (or the pseudogene TRBV3-2) to TRBJ2-5, with 15 bases identical to TRBD2. The CDR3 here is CASSQAFGLAGGLSQYF. CDR3 nucleotide sequence: TGTGCCAGCAGCCAGGCTTTCGGACTAGCGGGGGGGCTTTCCCAGTACTTC.